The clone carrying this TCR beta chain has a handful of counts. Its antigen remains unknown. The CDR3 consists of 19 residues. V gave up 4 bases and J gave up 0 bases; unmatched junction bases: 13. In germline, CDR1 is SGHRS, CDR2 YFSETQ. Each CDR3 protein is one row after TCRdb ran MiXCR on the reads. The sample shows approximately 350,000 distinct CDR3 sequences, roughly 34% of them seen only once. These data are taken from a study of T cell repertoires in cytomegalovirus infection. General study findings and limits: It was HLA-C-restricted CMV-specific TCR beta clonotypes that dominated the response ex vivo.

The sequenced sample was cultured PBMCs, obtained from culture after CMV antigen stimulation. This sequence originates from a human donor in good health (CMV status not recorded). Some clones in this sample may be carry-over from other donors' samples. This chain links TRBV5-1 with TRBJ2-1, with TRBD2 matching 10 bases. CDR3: CASSPGASGSGGSYNEQFF. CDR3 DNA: TGCGCCAGCAGCCCGGGGGCTAGCGGGAGTGGCGGCTCCTACAATGAGCAGTTCTTC.